These 5 T cell receptor beta chains were sequenced from one sample in a study of T cell responses to AZD1222 COVID-19 vaccine. Clones were sequenced by immunoSEQ multiplex PCR, and TCRdb holds only the in-frame ones, with some missing. Here the sample spans about 97,000 clones, approximately 84% being singletons. This specimen was peripheral blood, taken on day 0 of AZD1222 vaccination. These receptors were taken from an adult in good health.

The V gene is TRBV18, the J gene TRBJ1-3, with 8 bases identical to TRBD1. Germline V gene lookup returns CDR1 KGHSH and CDR2 LQKENI. The CDR3 length is 18 residues. Trimming cost V 1 base and J 0 bases; bases outside gene matches: 8. The CDR3 region has the DNA TGTGCCAGCTCACCACGTGGCCAGGACAGGGTCTCTGGAAACACCATATATTTT. Translating gives CASSPRGQDRVSGNTIYF. Complete variable domain (other parts from reference TRBV18 and TRBJ1-3): NAGVMQNPRHLVRRRGQEARLRCSPMKGHSHVYWYRQLPEEGLKFMVYLQKENIIDESGMPKERFSAEFPKEGPSILRIQQVVRGDSAAYFCASSPRGQDRVSGNTIYFGEGSWLTVV.

Only one count was recorded for this clone. The chain is built from TRBV5-4 and TRBJ2-3, with 7 bases lining up with TRBD1. The V gene end was trimmed by 3 bases and the J gene end by 4 bases; junction bases not matched to a gene: 8. The length of the CDR3 is 15 residues. CDR1 is SGHNT and CDR2 is YYREEE in the germline V gene (reference sequence). CDR3 amino acids: CASSWDSLRADTQYF. In nucleotides, the CDR3 is TGTGCCAGCAGCTGGGACAGTCTAAGGGCAGATACGCAGTATTTT.

V and J are TRBV7-9 and TRBJ2-3; 9 nucleotides match TRBD2. CDR3 size: 14 residues. The ends lost 10 bases at V and 2 bases at J; junction bases unmatched: 7. The germline V gene encodes CDR1 SEHNR and CDR2 FQNEAQ (reference sequence). CDR3 coding DNA: TGTGCCACCGTGGGACTAGCAAACACAGATACGCAGTATTTT. As protein: CATVGLANTDTQYF.

This rearrangement joins TRBV11-3 to TRBJ1-1, with no clear D. The length of the CDR3 is 11 residues. The V and J ends lost 3 bases and 8 bases respectively, with 7 bases between them. The germline V gene encodes CDR1 SGHNT and CDR2 YENEEA. The CDR3 bases are TGTGCCAGCAGCTTGGGCGGGGAAGCTTTCTTT. Encoded protein: CASSLGGEAFF.

This rearrangement joins TRBV5-4 to TRBJ2-3; no firm D call. In germline, CDR1 is SGHNT, CDR2 YYREEE (reference sequence). Trimming shortened V by 3 bases and J by 4 bases, and 27 bases separated the two germline ends. CDR3 length equals 19 residues. The CDR3 is CASSSNRALSSWFADTQYF. Written as DNA, the CDR3 is TGTGCCAGCAGCTCTAACCGGGCGCTTAGTTCTTGGTTCGCAGATACGCAGTATTTT.